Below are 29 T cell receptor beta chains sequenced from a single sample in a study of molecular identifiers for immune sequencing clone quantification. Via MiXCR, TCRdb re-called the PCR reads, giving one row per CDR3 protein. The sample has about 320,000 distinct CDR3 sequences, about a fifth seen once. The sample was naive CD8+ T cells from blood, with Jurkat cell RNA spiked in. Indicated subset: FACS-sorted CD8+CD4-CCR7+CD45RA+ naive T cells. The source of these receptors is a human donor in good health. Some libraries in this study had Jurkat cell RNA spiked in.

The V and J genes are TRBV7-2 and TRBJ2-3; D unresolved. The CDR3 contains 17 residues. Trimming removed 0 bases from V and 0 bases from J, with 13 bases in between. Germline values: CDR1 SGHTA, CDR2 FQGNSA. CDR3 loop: CASSLAAGAISTDTQYF. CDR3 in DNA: TGTGCCAGCAGCTTAGCGGCAGGAGCGATAAGCACAGATACGCAGTATTTT.

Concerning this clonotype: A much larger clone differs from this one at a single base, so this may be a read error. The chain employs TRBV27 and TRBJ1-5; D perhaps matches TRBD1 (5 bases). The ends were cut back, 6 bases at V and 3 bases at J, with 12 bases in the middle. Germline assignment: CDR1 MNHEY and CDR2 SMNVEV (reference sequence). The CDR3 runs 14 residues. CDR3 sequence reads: CASRLRGNNQPQHF. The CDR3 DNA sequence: TGTGCCAGCAGGTTAAGGGGTAACAATCAGCCCCAGCATTTT.

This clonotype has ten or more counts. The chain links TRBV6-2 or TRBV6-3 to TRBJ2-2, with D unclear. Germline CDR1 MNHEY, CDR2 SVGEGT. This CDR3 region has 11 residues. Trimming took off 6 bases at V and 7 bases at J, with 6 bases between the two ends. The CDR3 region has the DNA TGTGCCAGCAGGAGAGACGGGGAGCTGTTTTTT. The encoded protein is CASRRDGELFF.

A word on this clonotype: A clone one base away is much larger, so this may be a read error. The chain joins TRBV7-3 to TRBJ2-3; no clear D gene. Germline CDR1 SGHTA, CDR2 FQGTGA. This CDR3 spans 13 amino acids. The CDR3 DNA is TGTGCCGGCAGCTCCGGAGAAACAGATACGCAGTATTTT. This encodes CAGSSGETDTQYF.

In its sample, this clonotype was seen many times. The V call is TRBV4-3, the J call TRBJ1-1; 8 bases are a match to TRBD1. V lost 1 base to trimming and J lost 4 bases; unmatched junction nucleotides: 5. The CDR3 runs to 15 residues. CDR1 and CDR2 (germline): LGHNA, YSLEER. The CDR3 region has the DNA TGCGCCAGCAGCCAAGCCGACAGGGGCCTCACTGAAGCTTTCTTT. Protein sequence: CASSQADRGLTEAFF.

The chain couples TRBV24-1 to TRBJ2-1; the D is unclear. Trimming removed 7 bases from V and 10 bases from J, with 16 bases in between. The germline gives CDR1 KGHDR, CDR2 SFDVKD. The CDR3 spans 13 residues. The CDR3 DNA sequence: TGTGCCACCAGCGCAGGCGAAAGCACCGAGCAGTTCTTC. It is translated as CATSAGESTEQFF.

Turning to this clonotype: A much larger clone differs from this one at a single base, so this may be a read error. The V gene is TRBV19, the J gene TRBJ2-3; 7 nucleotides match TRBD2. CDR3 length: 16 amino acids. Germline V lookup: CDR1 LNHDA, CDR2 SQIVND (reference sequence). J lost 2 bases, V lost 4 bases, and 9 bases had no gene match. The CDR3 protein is CASSTGSSGPTDTQYF. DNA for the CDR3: TGTGCCAGTAGTACAGGGTCTAGCGGACCCACAGATACGCAGTATTTT.

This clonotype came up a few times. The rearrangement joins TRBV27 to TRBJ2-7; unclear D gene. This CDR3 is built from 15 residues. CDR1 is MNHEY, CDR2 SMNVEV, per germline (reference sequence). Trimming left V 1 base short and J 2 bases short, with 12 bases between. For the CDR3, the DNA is TGTGCCAGCAGTTTATTATTGGGATTCCCCTACGAGCAGTACTTC. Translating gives CASSLLLGFPYEQYF.

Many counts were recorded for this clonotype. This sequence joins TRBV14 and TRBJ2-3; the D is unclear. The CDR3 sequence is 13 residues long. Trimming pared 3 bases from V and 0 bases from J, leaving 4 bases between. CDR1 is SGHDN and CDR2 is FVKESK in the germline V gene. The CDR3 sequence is CASSHPSTDTQYF. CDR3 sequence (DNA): TGTGCCAGCAGCCACCCTAGCACAGATACGCAGTATTTT.

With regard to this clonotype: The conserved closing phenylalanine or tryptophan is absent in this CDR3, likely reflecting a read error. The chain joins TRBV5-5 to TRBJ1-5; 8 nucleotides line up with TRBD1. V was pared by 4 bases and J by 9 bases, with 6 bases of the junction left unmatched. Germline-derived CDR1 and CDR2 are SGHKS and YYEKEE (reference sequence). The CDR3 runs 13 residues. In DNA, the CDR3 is TGTGCCAGCAGCCGGACAGGGTTTGGGCCCCAGCATCTT. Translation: CASSRTGFGPQHL.

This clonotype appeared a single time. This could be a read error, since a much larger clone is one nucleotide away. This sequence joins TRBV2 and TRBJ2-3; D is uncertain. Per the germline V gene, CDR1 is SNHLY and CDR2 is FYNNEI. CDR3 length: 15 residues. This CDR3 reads CASSEAVYSTDTQCF. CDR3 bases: TGTGCCAGCAGTGAAGCGGTGTACAGTACAGATACGCAGTGTTTT.

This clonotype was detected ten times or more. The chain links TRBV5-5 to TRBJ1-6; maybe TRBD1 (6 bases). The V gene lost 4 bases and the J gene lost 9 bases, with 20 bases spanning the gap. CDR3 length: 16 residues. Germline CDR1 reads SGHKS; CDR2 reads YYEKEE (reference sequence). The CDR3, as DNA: TGTGCCAGCAGCCCCTTCGGACAGCCCTTTACTTCACCCCTCCACTTT. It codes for CASSPFGQPFTSPLHF.

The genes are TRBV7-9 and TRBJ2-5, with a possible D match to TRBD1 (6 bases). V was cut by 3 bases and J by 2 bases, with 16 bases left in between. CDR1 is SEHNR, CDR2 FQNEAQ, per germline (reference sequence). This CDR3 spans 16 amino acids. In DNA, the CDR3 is TGTGCCAGCAGCTTGGGGGCGCAGCCCATTCAAGAGACCCAGTACTTC. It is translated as CASSLGAQPIQETQYF.

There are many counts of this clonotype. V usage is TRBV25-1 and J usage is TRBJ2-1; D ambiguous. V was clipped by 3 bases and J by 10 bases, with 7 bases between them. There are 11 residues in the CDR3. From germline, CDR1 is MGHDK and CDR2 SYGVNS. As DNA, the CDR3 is TGTGCCAGCAGTGATTTGGGCGAGCAGTTCTTC. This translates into CASSDLGEQFF.

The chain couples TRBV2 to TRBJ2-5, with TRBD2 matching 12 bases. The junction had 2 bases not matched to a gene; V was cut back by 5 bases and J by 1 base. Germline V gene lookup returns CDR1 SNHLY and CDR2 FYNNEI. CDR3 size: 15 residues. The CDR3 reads CASSSTSGGQETQYF. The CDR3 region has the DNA TGTGCCAGCAGTTCGACTAGCGGGGGCCAAGAGACCCAGTACTTC.

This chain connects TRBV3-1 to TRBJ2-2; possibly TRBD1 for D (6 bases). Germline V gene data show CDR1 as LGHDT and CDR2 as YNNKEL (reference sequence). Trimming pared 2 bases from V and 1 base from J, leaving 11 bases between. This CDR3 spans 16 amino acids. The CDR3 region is CASSQFPGQNTGELFF. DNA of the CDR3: TGTGCCAGCAGCCAATTTCCGGGACAGAACACCGGGGAGCTGTTTTTT.

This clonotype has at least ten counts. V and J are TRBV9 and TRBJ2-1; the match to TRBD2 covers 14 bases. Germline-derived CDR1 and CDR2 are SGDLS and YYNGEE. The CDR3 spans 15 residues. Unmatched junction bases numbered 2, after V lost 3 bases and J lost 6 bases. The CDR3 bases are TGTGCCAGCAGCGCCGGGACTAGCGGGAGCAATGAGCAGTTCTTC. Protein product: CASSAGTSGSNEQFF.

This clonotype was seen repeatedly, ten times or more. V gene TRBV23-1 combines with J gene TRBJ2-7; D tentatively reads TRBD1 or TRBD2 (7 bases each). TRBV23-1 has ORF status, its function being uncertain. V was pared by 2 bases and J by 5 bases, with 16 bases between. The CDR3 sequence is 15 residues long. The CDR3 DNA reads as TGCGCCAGCAGTCAAGCTTTCGCAGGGGGGGACGAGCAGTACTTC. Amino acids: CASSQAFAGGDEQYF.

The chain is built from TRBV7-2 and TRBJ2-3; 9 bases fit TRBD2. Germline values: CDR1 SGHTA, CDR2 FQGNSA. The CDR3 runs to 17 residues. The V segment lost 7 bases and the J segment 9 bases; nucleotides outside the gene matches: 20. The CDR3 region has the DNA TGTGCCAGCATCAAGAAGCGGGGGGCCGTCGGTGTCTCGACGCAGTATTTT. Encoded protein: CASIKKRGAVGVSTQYF.

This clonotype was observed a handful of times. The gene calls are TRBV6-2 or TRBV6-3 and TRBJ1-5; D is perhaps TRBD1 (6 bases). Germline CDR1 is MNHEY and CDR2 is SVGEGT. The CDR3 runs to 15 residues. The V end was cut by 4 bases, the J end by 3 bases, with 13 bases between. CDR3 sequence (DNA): TGTGCCAGCAGTTGGGTCAGGGGAAACAATCAGCCCCAGCATTTT. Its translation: CASSWVRGNNQPQHF.

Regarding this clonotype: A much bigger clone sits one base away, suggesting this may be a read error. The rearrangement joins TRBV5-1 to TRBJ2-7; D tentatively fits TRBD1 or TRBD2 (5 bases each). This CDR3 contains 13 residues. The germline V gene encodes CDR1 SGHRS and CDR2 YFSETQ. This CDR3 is CASGLEDNYEQYF. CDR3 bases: TGCGCCAGCGGCTTGGAGGACAACTACGAGCAGTACTTC.

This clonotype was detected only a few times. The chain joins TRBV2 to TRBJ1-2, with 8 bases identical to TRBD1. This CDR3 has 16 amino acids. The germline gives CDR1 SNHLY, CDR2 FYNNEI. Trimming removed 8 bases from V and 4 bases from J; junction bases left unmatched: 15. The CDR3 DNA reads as TGTGCCAGCGGAGAACGTGGGGCAGGGGGCACCTATGGCTACACCTTC. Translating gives CASGERGAGGTYGYTF.

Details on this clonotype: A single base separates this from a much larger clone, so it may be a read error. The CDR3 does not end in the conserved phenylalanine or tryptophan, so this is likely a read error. CDR3 residues: CASSREGGTNEKLFL. The CDR3 DNA sequence: TGTGCCAGCAGCCGGGAAGGGGGAACTAATGAAAAACTGTTTCTT. The chain carries TRBV7-9 and TRBJ1-4; possibly TRBD1 for D (6 bases). V was pared by 5 bases and J by 1 base, with 11 bases between. This CDR3 comprises 15 residues. Germline CDR1 reads SEHNR; CDR2 reads FQNEAQ (reference sequence).

The CDR3 reads CASSMMTGGEQYF. In DNA, the CDR3 is TGTGCCAGTAGTATGATGACTGGGGGCGAGCAGTACTTC. This chain uses TRBV19 with TRBJ2-7; D possibly matches TRBD1 or TRBD2 (5 bases each). V dropped 3 bases and J dropped 6 bases, with 12 bases sitting between them. The CDR3 is 13 residues long. Germline loops: CDR1 LNHDA, CDR2 SQIVND (reference sequence).

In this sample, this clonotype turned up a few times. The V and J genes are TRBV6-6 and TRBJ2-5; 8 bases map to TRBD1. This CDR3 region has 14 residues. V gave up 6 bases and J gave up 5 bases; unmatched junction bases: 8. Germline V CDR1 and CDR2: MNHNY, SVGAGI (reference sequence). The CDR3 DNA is TGTGCCAGCAGGGTAACAGGGGGAACGGAGACCCAGTACTTC. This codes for CASRVTGGTETQYF.

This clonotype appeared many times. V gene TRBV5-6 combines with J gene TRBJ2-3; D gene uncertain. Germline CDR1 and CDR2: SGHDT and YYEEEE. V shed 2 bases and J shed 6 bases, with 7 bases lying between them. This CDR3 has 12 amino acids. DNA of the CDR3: TGTGCCAGCAGCTTTACGGAGGATACGCAGTATTTT. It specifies CASSFTEDTQYF.

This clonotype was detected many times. The CDR3 DNA is TGTGCCAGCAGCCCAGACCCGGGGAGCGTCGACGATACGCAGTATTTT. Translating it yields CASSPDPGSVDDTQYF. The chain combines TRBV9 with TRBJ2-3; a possible D gene is TRBD2 (5 bases). The V end lost 4 bases, the J end lost 6 bases, and 21 bases lay between the germline ends. Germline V gene lookup returns CDR1 SGDLS and CDR2 YYNGEE. This CDR3 is built from 16 residues.

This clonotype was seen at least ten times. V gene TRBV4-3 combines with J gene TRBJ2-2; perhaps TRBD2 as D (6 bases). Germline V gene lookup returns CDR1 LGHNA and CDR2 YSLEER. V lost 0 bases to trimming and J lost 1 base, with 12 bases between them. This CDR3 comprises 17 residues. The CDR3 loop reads CASSQDLLAVNTGELFF. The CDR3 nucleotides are TGCGCCAGCAGCCAAGATCTTTTAGCGGTGAACACCGGGGAGCTGTTTTTT.

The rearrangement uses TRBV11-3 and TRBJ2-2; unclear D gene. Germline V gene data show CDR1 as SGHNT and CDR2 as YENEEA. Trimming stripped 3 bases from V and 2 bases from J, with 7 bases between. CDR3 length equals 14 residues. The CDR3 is CASSFGFNTGELFF. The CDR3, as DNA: TGTGCCAGCAGCTTCGGATTTAACACCGGGGAGCTGTTTTTT.